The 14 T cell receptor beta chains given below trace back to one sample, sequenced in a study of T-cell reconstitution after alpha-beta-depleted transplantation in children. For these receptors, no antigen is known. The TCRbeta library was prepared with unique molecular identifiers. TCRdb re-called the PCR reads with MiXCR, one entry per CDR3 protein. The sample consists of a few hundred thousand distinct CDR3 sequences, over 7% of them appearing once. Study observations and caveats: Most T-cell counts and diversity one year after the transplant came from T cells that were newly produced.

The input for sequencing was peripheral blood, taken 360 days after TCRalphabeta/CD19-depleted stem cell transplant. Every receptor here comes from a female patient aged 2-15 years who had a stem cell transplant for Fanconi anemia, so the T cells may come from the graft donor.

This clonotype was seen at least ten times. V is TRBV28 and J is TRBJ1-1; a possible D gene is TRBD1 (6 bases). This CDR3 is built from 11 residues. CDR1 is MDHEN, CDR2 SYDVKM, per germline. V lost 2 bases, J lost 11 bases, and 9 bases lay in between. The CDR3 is CASSLRRGAFF. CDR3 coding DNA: TGTGCCAGCAGTTTACGGAGGGGGGCTTTCTTT.

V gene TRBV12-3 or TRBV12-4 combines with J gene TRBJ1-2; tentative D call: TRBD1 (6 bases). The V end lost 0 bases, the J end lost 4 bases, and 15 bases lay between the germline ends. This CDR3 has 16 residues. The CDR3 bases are TGTGCCAGCAGTTTAGCGCAAGGGGGGCTTAGCTATGGCTACACCTTC. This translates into CASSLAQGGLSYGYTF.

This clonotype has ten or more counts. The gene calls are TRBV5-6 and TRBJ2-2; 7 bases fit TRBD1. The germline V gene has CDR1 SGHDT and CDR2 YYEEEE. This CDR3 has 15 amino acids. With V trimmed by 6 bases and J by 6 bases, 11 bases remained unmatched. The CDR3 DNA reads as TGTGCCAGCACCTTCACGACAGGGCCCCCCGGGGAGCTGTTTTTT. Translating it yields CASTFTTGPPGELFF.

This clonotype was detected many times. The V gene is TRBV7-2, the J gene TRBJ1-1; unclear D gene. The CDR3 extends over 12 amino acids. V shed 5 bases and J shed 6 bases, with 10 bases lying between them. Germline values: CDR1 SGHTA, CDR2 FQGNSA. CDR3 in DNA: TGTGCCAGCAGCGCCGGTTTTGCTGAAGCTTTCTTT. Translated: CASSAGFAEAFF.

CDR3 bases: TGCGCCAGCAGCCTTACAGGGATCGACGAGCAGTACTTC. Translating it yields CASSLTGIDEQYF. This sequence joins TRBV4-1 and TRBJ2-7; TRBD1 is a possible D gene (6 bases). This CDR3 has 13 amino acids. Trimming took 4 bases from V and 5 from J, leaving 12 bases between them. Germline V gene lookup returns CDR1 MGHRA and CDR2 YSYEKL.

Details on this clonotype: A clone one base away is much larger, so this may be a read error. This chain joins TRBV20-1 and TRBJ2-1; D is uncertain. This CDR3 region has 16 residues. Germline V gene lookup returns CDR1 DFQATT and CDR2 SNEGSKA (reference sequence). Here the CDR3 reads CSDRDLWASAVGEQFF. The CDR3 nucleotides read TGCAGTGATAGAGATTTGTGGGCTAGTGCGGTGGGTGAGCAGTTCTTC.

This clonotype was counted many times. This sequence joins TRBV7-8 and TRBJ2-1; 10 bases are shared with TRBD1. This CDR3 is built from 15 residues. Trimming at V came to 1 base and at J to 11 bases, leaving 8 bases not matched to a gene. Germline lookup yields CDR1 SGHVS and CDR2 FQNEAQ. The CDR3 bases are TGTGCCAGCAGCTTAGTAGGGACAGGGGTTGCGAAGCAGTTCTTC. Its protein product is CASSLVGTGVAKQFF.

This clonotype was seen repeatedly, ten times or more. The DNA of the CDR3 is TGCAGCGTTGAAGAGAGGATGGACAATGAGCAGTTCTTC. Translated, it gives CSVEERMDNEQFF. The chain employs TRBV29-1 and TRBJ2-1; D is unclear. CDR3 length: 13 residues. V was cut by 0 bases and J by 5 bases, with 8 bases left in between. CDR1 is SQVTM, CDR2 ANQGSEA, per germline.

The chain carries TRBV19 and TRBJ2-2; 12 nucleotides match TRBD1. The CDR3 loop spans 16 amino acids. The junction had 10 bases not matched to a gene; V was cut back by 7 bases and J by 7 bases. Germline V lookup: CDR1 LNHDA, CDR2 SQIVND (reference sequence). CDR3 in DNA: TGTGCCAGTACCCACGTGGGACAGGGGGCATTCGGGGAGCTGTTTTTT. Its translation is CASTHVGQGAFGELFF.

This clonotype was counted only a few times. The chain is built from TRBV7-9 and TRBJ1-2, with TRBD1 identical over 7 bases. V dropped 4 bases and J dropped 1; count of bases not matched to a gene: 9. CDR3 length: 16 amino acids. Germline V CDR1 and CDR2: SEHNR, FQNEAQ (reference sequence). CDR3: CASSSLPGQYNYGYTF. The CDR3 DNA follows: TGTGCCAGCAGCTCACTCCCGGGACAGTATAACTATGGCTACACCTTC.

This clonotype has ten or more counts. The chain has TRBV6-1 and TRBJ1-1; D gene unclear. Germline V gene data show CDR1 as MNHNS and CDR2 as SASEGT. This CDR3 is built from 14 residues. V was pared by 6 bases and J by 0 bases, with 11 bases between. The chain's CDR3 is CASRRDTMNTEAFF. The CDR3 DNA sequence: TGTGCCAGCAGAAGAGATACCATGAACACTGAAGCTTTCTTT.

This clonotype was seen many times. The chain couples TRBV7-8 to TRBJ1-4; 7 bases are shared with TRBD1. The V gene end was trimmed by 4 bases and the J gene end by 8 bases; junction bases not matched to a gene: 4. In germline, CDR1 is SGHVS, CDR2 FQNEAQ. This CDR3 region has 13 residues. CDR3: CASSSTGVEKLFF. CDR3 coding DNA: TGTGCCAGCAGCTCCACAGGGGTGGAAAAACTGTTTTTT.

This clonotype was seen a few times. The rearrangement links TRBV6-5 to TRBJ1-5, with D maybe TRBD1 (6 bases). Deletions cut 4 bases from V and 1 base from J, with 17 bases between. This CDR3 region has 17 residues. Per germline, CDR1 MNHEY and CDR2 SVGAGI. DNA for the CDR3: TGTGCCAGCAGTTCGGGCCAAACAGGGCTAAGCAATCAGCCCCAGCATTTT. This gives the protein CASSSGQTGLSNQPQHF.

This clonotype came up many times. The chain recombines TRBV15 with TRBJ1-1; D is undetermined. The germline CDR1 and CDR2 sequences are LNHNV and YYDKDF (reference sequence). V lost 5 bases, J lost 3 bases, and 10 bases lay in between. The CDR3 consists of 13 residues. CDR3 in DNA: TGTGCCACCAGCCCCGGCCGGGACACTGAAGCTTTCTTT. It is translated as CATSPGRDTEAFF.